What follows are 8 T cell receptor beta chains derived from one specimen sequenced in a study of T-cell memory formation after mild COVID-19. TCRdb re-derived calls from the 5' RACE reads in MiXCR, one entry per CDR3 protein. The table shows roughly 40,000 distinct CDR3 sequences, with about 7.1% occurring only once. The sample taken for sequencing was PBMCs or a T cell subset sorted from them (not recorded which). The receptor set was obtained from a man between 18 and 35 years old who had mild COVID-19 (a few samples of this study predate the infection). Cell type and time point are not known.

V is TRBV5-1 and J is TRBJ2-2; D might be TRBD1 (5 bases). V dropped 3 bases and J dropped 5 bases, with 17 bases sitting between them. Looked up from germline, CDR1 is SGHRS and CDR2 is YFSETQ. The CDR3 length is 16 residues. The CDR3 DNA follows: TGCGCCAGCAGCTGGGGCGCGCAGGGTAGAACCGGGGAGCTGTTTTTT. Its protein is CASSWGAQGRTGELFF.

This clonotype was recorded at least ten times. The gene calls are TRBV28 and TRBJ2-7, with 8 positions matching TRBD1. CDR1 is MDHEN, CDR2 SYDVKM, per germline. Trimming at V came to 10 bases and at J to 5 bases, leaving 7 bases not matched to a gene. The CDR3 length is 12 residues. The CDR3 reads CATVDRVNEQYV. CDR3 bases: TGTGCCACCGTGGACAGGGTGAACGAGCAGTACGTC.

This chain joins TRBV7-2 and TRBJ2-3; 7 nucleotides align to TRBD1. The J segment lost 4 bases and the V segment lost 5 bases, leaving 9 bases of the junction unmatched. The CDR3 spans 15 residues. Germline CDR1 reads SGHTA; CDR2 reads FQGNSA. This chain's CDR3 is CASSRQTGIADTQYF. CDR3 bases: TGTGCCAGCAGCCGTCAGACAGGGATCGCAGATACGCAGTATTTT.

This rearrangement joins TRBV7-9 to TRBJ1-6; unclear D gene. Germline CDR1 reads SEHNR; CDR2 reads FQNEAQ (reference sequence). This CDR3 contains 13 residues. Trimming took off 3 bases at V and 7 bases at J, with 7 bases between the two ends. The CDR3 is CASSFFANSPLHF. In nucleotides, the CDR3 is TGTGCCAGCAGCTTCTTCGCGAATTCACCCCTCCACTTT.

V is TRBV4-3 and J is TRBJ2-1; TRBD2 matches 8 bases. Germline V CDR1 and CDR2: LGHNA, YSLEER. The V gene end was trimmed by 2 bases and the J gene end by 5 bases; junction bases not matched to a gene: 5. The CDR3 contains 15 residues. This CDR3 is CASSQPGGLDNEQFF. The CDR3 nucleotides read TGCGCCAGCAGCCAACCGGGGGGGCTGGACAATGAGCAGTTCTTC.

This clonotype was seen repeatedly, ten times or more. V gene TRBV29-1 combines with J gene TRBJ2-2, with 8 bases identical to TRBD2. Per germline, CDR1 SQVTM and CDR2 ANQGSEA. The J segment lost 4 bases and the V segment lost 6 bases, leaving 4 bases of the junction unmatched. The CDR3 has 13 amino acids. The CDR3 DNA reads TGCAGCGTCGTCCGGGGGGGCACCGGGGAGCTGTTTTTT. It yields the protein CSVVRGGTGELFF.

V gene TRBV5-1 combines with J gene TRBJ2-2; 11 bases agree with TRBD1. The CDR3 totals 15 residues. The junction had 7 bases not matched to a gene; V was cut back by 7 bases and J by 5 bases. Looked up from germline, CDR1 is SGHRS and CDR2 is YFSETQ. The CDR3 bases are TGCGCCAGCCGACGGGGGACAGGGGGGACCGGGGAGCTGTTTTTT. This gives the protein CASRRGTGGTGELFF.

The genes are TRBV11-2 and TRBJ2-5; 8 bases fit TRBD2. The J segment lost 2 bases and the V segment lost 6 bases, leaving 8 bases of the junction unmatched. The CDR3 runs to 15 residues. The germline gives CDR1 SGHAT, CDR2 FQNNGV. In DNA, the CDR3 is TGTGCCAGCAGTCTTCCTAGCGGGCCACAAGAGACCCAGTACTTC. It translates to CASSLPSGPQETQYF.